These 27 T cell receptor beta chains were all obtained from the same sample, sequenced in a study of T-cell reconstitution after alpha-beta-depleted transplantation in children. Unique molecular identifiers were incorporated during preparation of the TCRbeta library. TCRdb redid the calling of the PCR reads with MiXCR, one entry per CDR3 protein. This sample has about a million distinct CDR3 sequences, with about 29% found just once. Sequencing used PBMCs, mostly from graft donor cells, obtained 360 days after TCRalphabeta/CD19-depleted stem cell transplant. The source is a boy in the first two years of life who had a stem cell transplant for SCID, so the T cells may come from the graft donor.

This sequence joins TRBV20-1 and TRBJ2-7; the D is unclear. V lost 0 bases and J lost 0, with 6 bases in between. The CDR3 loop spans 13 amino acids. Germline V gives CDR1 DFQATT, CDR2 SNEGSKA (reference sequence). The DNA of the CDR3 is TGCAGTGCTAGAGACTGGAACTCCTACGAGCAGTACTTC. This sequence encodes CSARDWNSYEQYF.

The gene calls are TRBV7-9 and TRBJ2-1; 14 nucleotides agree with TRBD2. The germline V gene has CDR1 SEHNR and CDR2 FQNEAQ (reference sequence). V shed 5 bases and J 6 bases; nucleotides not matched to a gene: 6. The CDR3 totals 16 residues. The CDR3 DNA follows: TGTGCCAGCAGCCCTATGACTAGCGGGGGGGCCAATGAGCAGTTCTTC. Its translation is CASSPMTSGGANEQFF. The variable domain in full, with the rest retrieved from reference TRBV7-9 and TRBJ2-1, is DTGVSQNPRHKITKRGQNVTFRCDPISEHNRLYWYRQTLGQGPEFLTYFQNEAQLEKSRLLSDRFSAERPKGSFSTLEIQRTEQGDSAMYLCASSPMTSGGANEQFFGPGTRLTVL.

This chain links TRBV12-3 or TRBV12-4 with TRBJ2-2; 8 bases line up with TRBD2. This CDR3 has 16 amino acids. After removal of 3 bases from V and 2 bases from J, the junction contained 5 bases not matched to a gene. CDR3 sequence reads: CASSFGSGVNTGELFF. The CDR3 coding sequence is TGTGCCAGCAGTTTCGGTAGCGGGGTTAACACCGGGGAGCTGTTTTTT.

The V and J genes are TRBV11-2 and TRBJ2-3, with TRBD2 as a possible D gene (5 bases). The CDR3 extends over 17 amino acids. CDR1 and CDR2 (germline): SGHAT, FQNNGV. Deletions cut 0 bases from V and 2 bases from J, with 15 bases between. The CDR3 is CASSLDRRTGFTDTQYF. The DNA for the CDR3 is TGTGCCAGCAGCTTAGATAGGAGGACTGGATTCACAGATACGCAGTATTTT.

The V and J genes are TRBV12-3 or TRBV12-4 and TRBJ2-3; 8 bases align to TRBD1. V gave up 7 bases and J gave up 1 base; unmatched junction bases: 4. This CDR3 spans 14 amino acids. The CDR3 DNA reads TGTGCCAGCAACAGGGGGTGGGGCACAGATACGCAGTATTTT. It specifies CASNRGWGTDTQYF.

This clonotype came up a few times. This chain connects TRBV20-1 to TRBJ2-1; 13 bases agree with TRBD2. Germline-derived CDR1 and CDR2 are DFQATT and SNEGSKA (reference sequence). J lost 9 bases, V lost 0 bases, and 14 bases had no gene match. The CDR3 extends over 18 amino acids. The CDR3 loop is CSARDLLRTSGGGGEQFF. CDR3 DNA sequence: TGCAGTGCTAGAGACCTCCTAAGGACTAGCGGGGGAGGGGGTGAGCAGTTCTTC.

This chain uses TRBV12-3 or TRBV12-4 with TRBJ2-1; 8 nucleotides line up with TRBD2. The J segment lost 2 bases and the V segment lost 7 bases, leaving 7 bases of the junction unmatched. This CDR3 spans 15 amino acids. The DNA for the CDR3 is TGTGCCAGCATCGAGTCGCGGGGGGCCTACAATGAGCAGTTCTTC. Protein sequence: CASIESRGAYNEQFF.

V usage is TRBV4-2 and J usage is TRBJ2-5, with 9 nucleotides matching TRBD2. Trimming at V came to 4 bases and at J to 5 bases, leaving 17 bases not matched to a gene. In germline, CDR1 is LGHNA, CDR2 YNFKEQ. The CDR3 is 18 amino acids. Here the CDR3 reads CASSRSRSPGLARETQYF. The CDR3 nucleotides are TGTGCCAGCAGCCGGAGCCGATCTCCGGGACTAGCTAGGGAGACCCAGTACTTC.

The rearrangement joins TRBV20-1 to TRBJ2-2; D could derive from TRBD1 or TRBD2 (5 bases each). From germline, CDR1 is DFQATT and CDR2 SNEGSKA (reference sequence). CDR3 length equals 14 residues. V was pared by 4 bases and J by 5 bases, with 14 bases between. CDR3 sequence (DNA): TGCAGTGCTATTAGGGACCCTTTAACCGGGGAGCTGTTTTTT. Its protein product is CSAIRDPLTGELFF.

The genes are TRBV9 and TRBJ2-1, with TRBD2 as a possible D gene (6 bases). The CDR3 has 14 residues. Germline values: CDR1 SGDLS, CDR2 YYNGEE. Trimming removed 7 bases from V and 2 bases from J, with 13 bases in between. In nucleotides, the CDR3 is TGTGCCAGCGGTGCCGGGAGTCCCTACAATGAGCAGTTCTTC. Its translation: CASGAGSPYNEQFF.

The chain is built from TRBV20-1 and TRBJ1-2, with no clear D. V dropped 4 bases and J dropped 0 bases, with 15 bases sitting between them. Looked up from germline, CDR1 is DFQATT and CDR2 is SNEGSKA (reference sequence). This CDR3 has 15 residues. The CDR3 region is CSATLPVGANYGYTF. DNA of the CDR3: TGCAGTGCTACTCTACCTGTCGGAGCTAACTATGGCTACACCTTC.

This clonotype has more than one count but fewer than ten. The chain uses TRBV6-2 or TRBV6-3 and TRBJ2-1; perhaps TRBD2 as D (6 bases). The germline V and J ends were trimmed by 6 bases and 8 bases, with 17 bases remaining between them. The CDR3 consists of 14 residues. CDR1 and CDR2 (germline): MNHEY, SVGEGT. The CDR3 sequence is CASRRGLKSDEQFF. In DNA form, the CDR3 reads TGTGCCAGCAGACGCGGACTAAAGTCCGATGAGCAGTTCTTC.

The table lists this clonotype with a few counts. The chain is built from TRBV28 and TRBJ1-4; 8 nucleotides agree with TRBD1. The germline CDR1 and CDR2 sequences are MDHEN and SYDVKM. The ends lost 6 bases at V and 4 bases at J; junction bases unmatched: 4. This CDR3 is built from 14 residues. For the CDR3, the DNA is TGTGCCAGCAGCCGGACAGGGTTTAATGAAAAACTGTTTTTT. Translated: CASSRTGFNEKLFF.

The chain links TRBV11-2 to TRBJ2-7; maybe TRBD1 (5 bases). The V gene lost 2 bases and the J gene lost 7 bases, with 9 bases spanning the gap. Germline V lookup: CDR1 SGHAT, CDR2 FQNNGV. The CDR3 is made up of 12 amino acids. The CDR3 DNA reads as TGTGCCAGCAGCTTACGACAGATGGAGCAGTACTTC. Its translation is CASSLRQMEQYF.

Note on this clonotype: Possible read error: a much larger clone is one base away. V and J are TRBV6-5 and TRBJ2-1; no reliable D call. Germline V gene sequence: CDR1 MNHEY, CDR2 SVGAGI. This CDR3 has 11 amino acids. Trimming removed 5 bases from V and 12 bases from J, with 11 bases in between. The CDR3 region has the DNA TGTGCCAGCAGTCTCGCGGAGTTGCAGTTCTTC. This encodes CASSLAELQFF.

This clonotype has a handful of counts. This sequence joins TRBV12-5 and TRBJ2-7; possible D gene TRBD1, 5 bases. Germline V gives CDR1 LGHNT, CDR2 FRNRAP. The V gene lost 5 bases and the J gene lost 3 bases, with 8 bases spanning the gap. The CDR3 spans 12 residues. The CDR3 sequence: CASGIDSYEQYF. CDR3 sequence (DNA): TGTGCTAGTGGTATCGACAGCTACGAGCAGTACTTC.

The chain carries TRBV5-2 and TRBJ2-2; no check of the table's D call, TRBD1, against the DNA was made. TRBV5-2 is annotated as a pseudogene. The CDR3 is 20 residues long. In DNA form, the CDR3 reads TGCGCCAGCAGCCAGGTCGGGCGTAGGGAGCGGGGGCAGAACACCGGGGAGCTGTTTTTT. Translation gives CASSQVGRRERGQNTGELFF.

This chain uses TRBV20-1 with TRBJ2-3; 9 nucleotides align to TRBD2. The CDR3 has 15 residues. Germline V lookup: CDR1 DFQATT, CDR2 SNEGSKA (reference sequence). V lost 1 base and J lost 5; bases outside the gene matches: 7. The CDR3 loop is CSARVGGGALDTQYF. The CDR3 DNA sequence: TGCAGTGCTAGAGTGGGCGGGGGGGCCTTAGATACGCAGTATTTT.

The chain links TRBV6-2 or TRBV6-3 to TRBJ1-2, with TRBD1 identical over 7 bases. Per germline, CDR1 MNHEY and CDR2 SVGEGT. This CDR3 region has 15 residues. V lost 4 bases and J lost 1; bases outside the gene matches: 6. The CDR3 loop is CASSSPGQLNYGYTF. The CDR3 nucleotides are TGTGCCAGCAGTTCTCCGGGACAGCTTAACTATGGCTACACCTTC.

The gene calls are TRBV28 and TRBJ1-1; D is undetermined. This CDR3 is built from 14 residues. Germline V CDR1 and CDR2: MDHEN, SYDVKM. The V and J ends lost 6 bases and 7 bases respectively, with 18 bases between them. The CDR3 region is CASSYGSGIYEAFF. CDR3 nucleotide sequence: TGTGCCAGCAGCTACGGTAGTGGCATATATGAAGCTTTCTTT.

The rearrangement links TRBV5-1 to TRBJ2-1; 10 bases match TRBD1. The trim removed 4 bases at V and 5 bases at J, leaving 9 bases unmatched. This CDR3 has 16 residues. Germline V lookup: CDR1 SGHRS, CDR2 YFSETQ. In nucleotides, the CDR3 is TGCGCCAGCAGCCAAAAATTCGGGACAGGGGACAATGAGCAGTTCTTC. Its protein is CASSQKFGTGDNEQFF.

The chain employs TRBV11-1 and TRBJ2-5; D gene unclear. CDR1 and CDR2 (germline): SGHAT, FQDESV (reference sequence). The CDR3 has 15 amino acids. V shed 0 bases and J shed 5 bases, with 13 bases lying between them. CDR3 protein: CASSLAPGYGETQYF. The DNA for the CDR3 is TGTGCCAGCAGCTTAGCGCCGGGTTACGGGGAGACCCAGTACTTC.

This clonotype was observed many times. The gene calls are TRBV12-3 or TRBV12-4 and TRBJ2-7; possibly TRBD1 for D (6 bases). The CDR3 totals 15 residues. V lost 2 bases and J lost 2, with 13 bases in between. The DNA for the CDR3 is TGTGCCAGCAGTTTATACCCAGGGGCTACCTACGAGCAGTACTTC. Translating gives CASSLYPGATYEQYF.

The V gene is TRBV10-3, the J gene TRBJ1-2; no firm D call. Trimming pared 0 bases from V and 2 bases from J, leaving 10 bases between. This CDR3 spans 15 amino acids. CDR1 is ENHRY, CDR2 SYGVKD, per germline. CDR3 residues: CAISESLGTNYGYTF. The CDR3 nucleotides read TGTGCCATCAGTGAGTCCTTGGGTACAAACTATGGCTACACCTTC.

V usage is TRBV15 and J usage is TRBJ1-1; 7 bases agree with TRBD1. V was pared by 0 bases and J by 4 bases, with 5 bases of the junction left unmatched. The CDR3 is 15 amino acids. Germline CDR1 reads LNHNV; CDR2 reads YYDKDF (reference sequence). This chain's CDR3 is CATSRDRQGSTEAFF. The CDR3 DNA reads TGTGCCACCAGCAGAGATCGACAGGGTAGCACTGAAGCTTTCTTT.

The chain uses TRBV6-5 and TRBJ1-2; the D is unclear. Germline CDR1 and CDR2: MNHEY and SVGAGI. Trimming took 0 bases from V and 2 from J, leaving 10 bases between them. The CDR3 runs to 15 residues. CDR3 sequence: CASSYSPGRNYGYTF. The CDR3 coding sequence is TGTGCCAGCAGTTACTCTCCCGGGCGGAACTATGGCTACACCTTC.

The chain links TRBV2 to TRBJ2-5; possibly TRBD2 for D (6 bases). The V and J ends lost 3 bases and 1 base respectively, with 9 bases between them. CDR3 size: 14 residues. The germline gives CDR1 SNHLY, CDR2 FYNNEI. The CDR3, as DNA: TGTGCCAGCAGTGACGTGGGGGGCCAAGAGACCCAGTACTTC. This translates into CASSDVGGQETQYF.